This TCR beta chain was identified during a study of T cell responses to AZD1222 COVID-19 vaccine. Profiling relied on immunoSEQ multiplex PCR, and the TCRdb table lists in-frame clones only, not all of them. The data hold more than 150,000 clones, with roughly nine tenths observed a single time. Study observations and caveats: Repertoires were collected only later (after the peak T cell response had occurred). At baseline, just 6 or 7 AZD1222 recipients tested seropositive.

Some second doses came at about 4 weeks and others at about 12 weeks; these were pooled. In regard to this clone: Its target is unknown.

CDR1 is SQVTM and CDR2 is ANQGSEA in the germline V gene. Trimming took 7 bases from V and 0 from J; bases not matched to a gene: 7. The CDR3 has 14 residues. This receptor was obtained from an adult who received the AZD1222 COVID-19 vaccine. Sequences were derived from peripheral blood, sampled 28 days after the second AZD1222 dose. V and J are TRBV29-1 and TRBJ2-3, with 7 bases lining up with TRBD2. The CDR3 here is CSAYQRGSTDTQYF. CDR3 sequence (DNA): TGCAGCGCCTACCAGCGGGGAAGCACAGATACGCAGTATTTT.